The subject of this entry is one TCR beta chain. The antigen is not known. Cultured CD4+ T cell DNA was sequenced using the Oncomine TCR Beta short-read assay. MiXCR, run by TCRdb on the PCR reads, gives a single entry per CDR3 protein. The data show some 25,000 distinct CDR3 sequences, roughly 45% seen once. This record belongs to a study of vaccination and CD4 T cells after COVID-19. Across the whole study: Overlapping SARS-CoV-2, HCoV-NL63, HCoV-OC43 and HCoV-229E spike peptides were used to stimulate cells.

Treatment denoted: 10-day PBMC culture with coronavirus spike peptide pools or control peptides (ViraFEST assay). CDR1 and CDR2 from the germline V gene are SGHNT and YYREEE (reference sequence). There are 16 residues in the CDR3. V gave up 4 bases and J gave up 6 bases; unmatched junction bases: 10. The material sequenced was CD4+ T cells from blood, cultured in vitro. This clonotype originated in a human donor who had recovered from COVID-19. The chain has TRBV5-4 and TRBJ2-1, with 10 bases lining up with TRBD2. For the CDR3, the DNA is TGTGCCAGCAGCCCTAGCGGGAGTGGTTATACCAATGAGCAGTTCTTC. Translation gives CASSPSGSGYTNEQFF.